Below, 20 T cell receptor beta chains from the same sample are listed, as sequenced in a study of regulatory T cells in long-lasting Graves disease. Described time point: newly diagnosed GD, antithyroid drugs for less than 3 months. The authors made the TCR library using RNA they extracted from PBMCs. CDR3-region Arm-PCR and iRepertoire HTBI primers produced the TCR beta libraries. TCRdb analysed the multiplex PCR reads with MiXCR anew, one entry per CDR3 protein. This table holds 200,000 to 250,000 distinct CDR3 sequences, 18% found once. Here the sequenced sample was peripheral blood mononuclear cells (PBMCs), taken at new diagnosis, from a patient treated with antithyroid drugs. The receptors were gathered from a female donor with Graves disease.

This CDR3 is CATSRDYAGGPDTQYF. The CDR3 DNA reads TGTGCCACCAGCAGAGATTATGCGGGAGGGCCGGATACGCAGTATTTT. The rearrangement uses TRBV15 and TRBJ2-3; 9 bases are a match to TRBD2. The CDR3 length is 16 residues. Trimming at V came to 0 bases and at J to 6 bases, leaving 7 bases not matched to a gene. The germline gives CDR1 LNHNV, CDR2 YYDKDF (reference sequence).

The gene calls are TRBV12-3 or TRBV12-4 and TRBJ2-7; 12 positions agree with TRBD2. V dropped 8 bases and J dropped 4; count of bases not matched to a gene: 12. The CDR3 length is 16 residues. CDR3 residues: CASVGASGRAGYEQYF. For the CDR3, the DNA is TGTGCCAGCGTTGGGGCTAGCGGGAGGGCCGGGTACGAGCAGTACTTC.

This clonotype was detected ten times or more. CDR3 sequence: CASSESGGAEAFF. Here the CDR3 DNA reads TGTGCCAGCAGTGAATCGGGGGGGGCGGAAGCTTTCTTT. V gene TRBV6-1 combines with J gene TRBJ1-1, with D perhaps TRBD1 (6 bases). The CDR3 length is 13 residues. CDR1 is MNHNS and CDR2 is SASEGT in the germline V gene. V was pared by 2 bases and J by 8 bases, with 12 bases between.

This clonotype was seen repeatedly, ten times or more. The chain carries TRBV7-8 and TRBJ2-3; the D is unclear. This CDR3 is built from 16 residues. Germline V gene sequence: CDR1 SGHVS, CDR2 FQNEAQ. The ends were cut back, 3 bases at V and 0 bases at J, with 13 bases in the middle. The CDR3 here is CASSFGSVSSTDTQYF. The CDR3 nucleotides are TGTGCCAGCAGCTTTGGGTCAGTTTCTAGCACAGATACGCAGTATTTT. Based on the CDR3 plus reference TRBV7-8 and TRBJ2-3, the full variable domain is GAGVSQSPRYKVAKRGQDVALRCDPISGHVSLFWYQQALGQGPEFLTYFQNEAQLDKSGLPSDRFFAERPEGSVSTLKIQRTQQEDSAVYLCASSFGSVSSTDTQYFGPGTRLTVL.

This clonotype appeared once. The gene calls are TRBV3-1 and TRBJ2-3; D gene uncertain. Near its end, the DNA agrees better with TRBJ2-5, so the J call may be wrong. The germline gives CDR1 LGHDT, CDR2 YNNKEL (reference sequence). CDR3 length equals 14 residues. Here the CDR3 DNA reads TGTGCCAGCAGCCAAGGTTTGAGAGAAGGGACCCAGTACTTC. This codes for CASSQGLREGTQYF.

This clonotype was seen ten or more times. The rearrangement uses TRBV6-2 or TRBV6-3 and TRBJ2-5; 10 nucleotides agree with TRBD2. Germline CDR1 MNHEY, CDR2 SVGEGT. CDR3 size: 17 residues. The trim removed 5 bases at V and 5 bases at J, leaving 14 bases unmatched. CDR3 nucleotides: TGTGCCAGCAGTGGGATGACTAGCGGGTCCCCCCGGGAGACCCAGTACTTC. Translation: CASSGMTSGSPRETQYF.

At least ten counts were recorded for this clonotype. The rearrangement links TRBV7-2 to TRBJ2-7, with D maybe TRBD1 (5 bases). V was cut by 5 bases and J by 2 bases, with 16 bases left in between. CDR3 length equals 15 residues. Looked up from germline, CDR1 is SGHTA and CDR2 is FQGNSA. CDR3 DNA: TGTGCCAGCAGCCCCAGGGCAGGACCCACCTACGAGCAGTACTTC. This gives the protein CASSPRAGPTYEQYF. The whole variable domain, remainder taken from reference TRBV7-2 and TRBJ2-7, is GAGVSQSPSNKVTEKGKDVELRCDPISGHTALYWYRQSLGQGLEFLIYFQGNSAPDKSGLPSDRFSAERTGGSVSTLTIQRTQQEDSAVYLCASSPRAGPTYEQYFGPGTRLTVT.

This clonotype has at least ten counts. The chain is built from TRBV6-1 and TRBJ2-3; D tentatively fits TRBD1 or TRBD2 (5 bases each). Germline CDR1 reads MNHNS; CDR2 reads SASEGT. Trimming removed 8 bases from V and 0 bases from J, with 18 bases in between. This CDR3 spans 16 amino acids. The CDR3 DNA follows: TGTGCCAGCCGTCCCGGGACGGTCGCGAGCACAGATACGCAGTATTTT. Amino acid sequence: CASRPGTVASTDTQYF.

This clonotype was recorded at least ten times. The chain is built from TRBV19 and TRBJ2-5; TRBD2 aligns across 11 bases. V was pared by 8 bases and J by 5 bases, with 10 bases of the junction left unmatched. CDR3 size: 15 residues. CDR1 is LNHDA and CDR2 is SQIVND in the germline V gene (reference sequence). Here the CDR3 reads CASLDRLAGGETQYF. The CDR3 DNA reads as TGTGCCAGTTTGGACCGATTAGCGGGAGGGGAGACCCAGTACTTC.

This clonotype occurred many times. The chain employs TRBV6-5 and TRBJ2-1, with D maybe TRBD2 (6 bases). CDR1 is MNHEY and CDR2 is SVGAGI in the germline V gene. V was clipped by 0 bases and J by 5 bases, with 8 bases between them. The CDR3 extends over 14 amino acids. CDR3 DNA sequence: TGTGCCAGCAGTTACTCGGGCGGGGACAATGAGCAGTTCTTC. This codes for CASSYSGGDNEQFF.

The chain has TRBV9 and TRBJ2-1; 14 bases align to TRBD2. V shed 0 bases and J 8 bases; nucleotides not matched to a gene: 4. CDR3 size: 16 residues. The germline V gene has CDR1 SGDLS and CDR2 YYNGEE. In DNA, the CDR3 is TGTGCCAGCAGCGTAGAGGGGACTAGCGGGAGATATGAGCAGTTCTTC. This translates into CASSVEGTSGRYEQFF.

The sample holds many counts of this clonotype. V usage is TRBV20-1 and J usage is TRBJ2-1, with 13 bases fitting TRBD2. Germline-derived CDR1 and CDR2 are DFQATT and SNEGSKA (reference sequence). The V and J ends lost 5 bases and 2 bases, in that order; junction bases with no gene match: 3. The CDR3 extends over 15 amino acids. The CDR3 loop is CSAVTSGRAYNEQFF. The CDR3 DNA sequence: TGCAGTGCTGTTACTAGCGGGAGGGCCTACAATGAGCAGTTCTTC.

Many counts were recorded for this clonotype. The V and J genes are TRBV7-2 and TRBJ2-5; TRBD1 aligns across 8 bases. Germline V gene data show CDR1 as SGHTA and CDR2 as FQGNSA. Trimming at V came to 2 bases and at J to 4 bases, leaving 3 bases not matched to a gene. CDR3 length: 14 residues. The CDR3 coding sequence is TGTGCCAGCAGCTTAATAACAGGGGGAGAGACCCAGTACTTC. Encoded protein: CASSLITGGETQYF.

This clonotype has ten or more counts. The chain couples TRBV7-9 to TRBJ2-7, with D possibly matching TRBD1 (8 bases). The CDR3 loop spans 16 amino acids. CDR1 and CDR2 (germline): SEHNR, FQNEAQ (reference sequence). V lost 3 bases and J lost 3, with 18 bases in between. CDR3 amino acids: CASSFFGQGGNYEQYF. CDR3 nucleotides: TGTGCCAGCAGCTTCTTCGGACAGGGAGGGAACTACGAGCAGTACTTC.

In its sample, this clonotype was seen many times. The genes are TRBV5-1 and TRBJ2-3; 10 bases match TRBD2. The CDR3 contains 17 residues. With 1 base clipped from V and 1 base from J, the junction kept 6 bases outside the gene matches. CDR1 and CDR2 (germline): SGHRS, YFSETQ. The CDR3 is CASSLWSSGSGTDTQYF. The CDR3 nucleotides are TGCGCCAGCAGCTTGTGGTCTAGCGGGAGTGGCACAGATACGCAGTATTTT.

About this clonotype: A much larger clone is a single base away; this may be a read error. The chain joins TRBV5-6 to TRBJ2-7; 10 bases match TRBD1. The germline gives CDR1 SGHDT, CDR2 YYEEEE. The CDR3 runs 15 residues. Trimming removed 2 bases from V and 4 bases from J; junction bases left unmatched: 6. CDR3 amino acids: CASSLIPGQGYEQYF. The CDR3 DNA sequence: TGTGCCAGCAGCTTAATCCCGGGACAGGGGTACGAGCAGTACTTC.

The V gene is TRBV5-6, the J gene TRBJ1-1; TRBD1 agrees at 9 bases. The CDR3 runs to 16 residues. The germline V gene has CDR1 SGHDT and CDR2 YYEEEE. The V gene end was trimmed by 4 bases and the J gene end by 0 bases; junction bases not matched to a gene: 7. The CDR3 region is CASSRRDRVLNTEAFF. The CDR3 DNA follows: TGTGCCAGCAGCCGACGGGACAGGGTTCTGAACACTGAAGCTTTCTTT.

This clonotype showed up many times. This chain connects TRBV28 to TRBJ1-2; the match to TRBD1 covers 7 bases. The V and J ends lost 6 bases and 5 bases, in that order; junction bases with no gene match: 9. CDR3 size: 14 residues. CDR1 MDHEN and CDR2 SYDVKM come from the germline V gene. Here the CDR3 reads CASRPTGTEYGYTF. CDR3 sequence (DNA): TGTGCCAGCAGACCAACCGGGACAGAGTATGGCTACACCTTC.

The CDR3 DNA follows: TGTGCCAGCAGCCCTCAGGGTGGGACACAAGAGACCCAGTACTTC. Protein sequence: CASSPQGGTQETQYF. The chain links TRBV7-2 to TRBJ2-5, with TRBD1 as a possible D gene (6 bases). The V gene's germline CDR1 is SGHTA and CDR2 FQGNSA. Trimming took 5 bases from V and 2 from J, leaving 15 bases between them. The CDR3 is made up of 15 amino acids.

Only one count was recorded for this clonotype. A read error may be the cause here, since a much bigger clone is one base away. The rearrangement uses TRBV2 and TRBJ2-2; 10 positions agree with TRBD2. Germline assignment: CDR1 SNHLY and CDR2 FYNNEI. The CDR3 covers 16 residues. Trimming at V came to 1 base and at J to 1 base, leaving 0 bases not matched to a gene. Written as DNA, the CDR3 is TGTGCCAGCAGTGAAGGGACTAGCGGGAACACCGGGGAGCTGTTTTTT. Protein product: CASSEGTSGNTGELFF.